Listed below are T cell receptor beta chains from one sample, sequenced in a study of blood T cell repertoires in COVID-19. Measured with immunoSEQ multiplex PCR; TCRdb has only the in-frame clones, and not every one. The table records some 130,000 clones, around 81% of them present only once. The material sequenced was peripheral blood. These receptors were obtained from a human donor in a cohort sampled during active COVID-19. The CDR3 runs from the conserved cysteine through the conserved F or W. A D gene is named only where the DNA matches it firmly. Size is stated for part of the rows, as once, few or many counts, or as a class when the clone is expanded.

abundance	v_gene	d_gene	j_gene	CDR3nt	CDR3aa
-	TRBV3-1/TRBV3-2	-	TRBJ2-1	TGTGCCAGCAGCCAAGACGACTATTCGGGTGAGCAGTTCTTC	CASSQDDYSGEQFF
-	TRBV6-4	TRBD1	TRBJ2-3	TGTGCCAGCAGGGGACAGGAGGGGGAAGATACGCAGTATTTT	CASRGQEGEDTQYF
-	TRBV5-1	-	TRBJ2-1	TGCGCCAGCCGTATATACAGGGAGTACAATGAGCAGTTCTTC	CASRIYREYNEQFF
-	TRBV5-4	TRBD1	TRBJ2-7	TGTGCCGCAAAGAGCGGGGACAGGGAAGACGAGCAGTACTTC	CAAKSGDREDEQYF
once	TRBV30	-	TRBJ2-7	TGTGCCTGGAGAAACAGCGGTAATCTATACGAGCAGTACTTC	CAWRNSGNLYEQYF
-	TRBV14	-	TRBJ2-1	TGTGCCAGCAGCCTTCTGATATCGGTTGAGCAGTTCTTC	CASSLLISVEQFF
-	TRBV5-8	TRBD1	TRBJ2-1	TGTGCCAGCAGCACCAACAGGGGGCAAGAGTTCTTC	CASSTNRGQEFF
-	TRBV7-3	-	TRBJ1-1	TGTGCCAGCAGCCCGCTCGGTCGTTCTGAAGCTTTCTTT	CASSPLGRSEAFF
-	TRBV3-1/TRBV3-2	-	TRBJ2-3	TGTGCCAGCAGCCAAGGGATCCGGGGGACAGATACGCAGTATTTT	CASSQGIRGTDTQYF
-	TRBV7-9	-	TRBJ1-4	TGTGCCAGCAGCTTAGGACAGTCAAATGAAAAACTGTTTTTT	CASSLGQSNEKLFF
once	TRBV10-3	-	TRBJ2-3	TGTGCCATCAGTCTGGGGGCTAGCACAGATACGCAGTATTTT	CAISLGASTDTQYF
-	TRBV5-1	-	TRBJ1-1	TGCGCCAGCAGCTCTTCGTCGGTCCCTGAAGCTTTCTTT	CASSSSSVPEAFF
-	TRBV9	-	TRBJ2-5	TGTGCCAGCAGCGTCGGCTTGGGCGGGGGCGACCAAGAGACCCAGTACTTC	CASSVGLGGGDQETQYF
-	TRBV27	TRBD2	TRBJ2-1	TGTGCCAGCAGGCTGACTAGCGGGGGGTACAATGAGCAGTTCTTC	CASRLTSGGYNEQFF
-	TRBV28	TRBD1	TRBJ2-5	TGTGCCAGCAGCCGTAGGCCCGGGACAGGGCTCTTGGAGACCCAGTACTTC	CASSRRPGTGLLETQYF
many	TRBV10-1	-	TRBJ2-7	TGCGCCAGCAGTGAGGACAACTACGAGCAGTACTTC	CASSEDNYEQYF
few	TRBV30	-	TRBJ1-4	TGTGCCTGGAACGGCGGGCAGATTAATGAAAAACTGTTTTTT	CAWNGGQINEKLFF
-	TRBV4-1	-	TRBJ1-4	TGCGCCAGCAGCCAACTTTTCAGGGGTAGAAATGAAAAACTGTTTTTT	CASSQLFRGRNEKLFF
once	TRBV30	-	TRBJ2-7	TGTGCCTGGAGTTCAACTCCCGGGGGATTCGAGCAGTACTTC	CAWSSTPGGFEQYF
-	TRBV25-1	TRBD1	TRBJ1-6	TGTGCCAGCAGTGAATCAAGGGGGCGCCGAGGTAATTCACCCCTCCACTTT	CASSESRGRRGNSPLHF
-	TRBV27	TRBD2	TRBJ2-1	TGTGCCAGCAGTTTTGGACGGGGGGGCTATGAGCAGTTCTTC	CASSFGRGGYEQFF
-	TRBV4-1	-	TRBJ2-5	TGCGCCAGCAGCCAAGACGGCGGCGGGTGGGGCCAAGAGACCCAGTACTTC	CASSQDGGGWGQETQYF
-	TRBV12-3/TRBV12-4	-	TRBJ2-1	TGTGCCCTCGGGGAATTCTCCTACAATGAGCAGTTCTTC	CALGEFSYNEQFF
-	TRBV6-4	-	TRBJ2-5	TGTGCCAGCAGTGAACAGGGAGGGCAAGAGACCCAGTACTTC	CASSEQGGQETQYF
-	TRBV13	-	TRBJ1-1	TGTGCCAGCAGCGCAAACACCGGGACTGATGAAGCTTTCTTT	CASSANTGTDEAFF
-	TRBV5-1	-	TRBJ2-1	TGCGCCAGCAGCTTGGAGCTCAATGAGCAGTTCTTC	CASSLELNEQFF
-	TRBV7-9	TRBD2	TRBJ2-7	TGTGCCAGCAGCGCCGTGGGAGGGTCCGAGCAGTACTTC	CASSAVGGSEQYF
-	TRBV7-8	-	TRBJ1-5	TGTGCCAGCAGCTTAGTTCAGGGCGTCATCTATAGCAATCAGCCCCAGCATTTT	CASSLVQGVIYSNQPQHF
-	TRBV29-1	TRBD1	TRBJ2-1	TGCAGCGTTGAACGTACGACAGGGGGTTCCTACAATGAGCAGTTCTTC	CSVERTTGGSYNEQFF
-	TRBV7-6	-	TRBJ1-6	TGTGCCAGCAGCTTAGGCCGGGGGGGTGGGGCTTCACCCCTCCACTTT	CASSLGRGGGASPLHF
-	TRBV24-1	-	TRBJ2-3	TGTGCCACCAGTGATCCCTCGGGCGGAGGGGATACGCAGTATTTT	CATSDPSGGGDTQYF
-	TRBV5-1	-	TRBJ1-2	TGCGCCAGCAGCTCCAGGACAGATGGCTACACCTTC	CASSSRTDGYTF
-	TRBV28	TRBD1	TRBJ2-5	TGTGCCAGCAGTTCCACCCCCTACAGGGGACAAGAGACCCAGTACTTC	CASSSTPYRGQETQYF
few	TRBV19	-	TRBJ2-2	TGTGCCAGTAGTATAGTCTTCCGGGACACGGGACCCGGGGAGCTGTTTTTT	CASSIVFRDTGPGELFF
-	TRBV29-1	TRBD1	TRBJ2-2	TGCAGCGTGGCCGACAGGGGGCGCGAGCACGGGGAGCTGTTTTTT	CSVADRGREHGELFF
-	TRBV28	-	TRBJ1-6	TGTGCCAGCACTCCCCCTGACGGGCGAGGGAGGAATTCACCCCTCCACTTT	CASTPPDGRGRNSPLHF
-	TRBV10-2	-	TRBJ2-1	TGCGCCAGCAGTGAGGAGGGTAGCTCCTACAATGAGCAGTTCTTC	CASSEEGSSYNEQFF
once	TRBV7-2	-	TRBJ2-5	TGTGCCAGCAGCCCATTTCGGGAGACCCAGTACTTC	CASSPFRETQYF
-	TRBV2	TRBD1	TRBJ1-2	TGTGCCAGCAGTGAACGGGACAGGCTCAACTATGGCTACACCTTC	CASSERDRLNYGYTF
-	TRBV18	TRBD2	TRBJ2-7	TGTGCCAGCTCACCAGGACTAGCGGGGGTCACGGGGGAGCAGTACTTC	CASSPGLAGVTGEQYF
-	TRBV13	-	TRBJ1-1	TGTGCCAGCAGCCCCTCCGGGACATTTATCATGAACACTGAAGCTTTCTTT	CASSPSGTFIMNTEAFF
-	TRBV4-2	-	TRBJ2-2	TGTGCCAGCAGCCAACCCCACCGGGGAGCTGTTTTT	CASSQPHRGAVF
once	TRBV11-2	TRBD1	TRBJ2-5	TGTGCCAGCAGCCTTACAGGGGACGGAGAGACCCAGTACTTC	CASSLTGDGETQYF
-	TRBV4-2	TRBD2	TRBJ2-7	TGTGCCAGCAGCCAAGGTGCTAGCGGGGGGGCCCCCTCCTACGAGCAGTACTTC	CASSQGASGGAPSYEQYF
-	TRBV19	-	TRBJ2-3	TGTGCCAGTAGTATAGGAACAGGGTCCCCCTATTTT	CASSIGTGSPYF
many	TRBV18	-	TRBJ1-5	TGTGCCAGCTCACCACTGGGAGATGCGGATCAGCCCCAGCATTTT	CASSPLGDADQPQHF
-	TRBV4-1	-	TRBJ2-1	TGCGCCAGCAGCCAAGATGCCAGGACTGTGGCGGTCGACGAGCAGTTCTTC	CASSQDARTVAVDEQFF